One sample yielded the 20 T cell receptor beta chains listed below, sequenced in a study of human T cells and chemical hapten exposure. Time point defined: pre-sensitization, week 0. Treatment given: therapeutic diphenylcyclopropenone sensitization with weekly scalp DPC. TCRdb re-called the RACE reads through MiXCR, storing one row per CDR3 protein. In the table there are under 300,000 distinct CDR3 sequences, roughly 8% of which are singletons. The input for sequencing was whole blood, taken in connection with sensitization to the hapten diphenylcyclopropenone (DPC). The receptors were sampled from a man aged 18 to 29 with alopecia areata. Some clones in this sample may be carry-over from other donors' samples.

This chain joins TRBV7-9 and TRBJ1-2, with D unclear. The CDR3 is made up of 14 amino acids. V was shortened by 4 bases and J by 3 bases, with 12 bases between the two germline ends. Per germline, CDR1 SEHNR and CDR2 FQNEAQ (reference sequence). This CDR3 reads CASSSPGGDYGYTF. As DNA, the CDR3 is TGTGCCAGCAGCTCGCCGGGAGGCGACTATGGCTACACCTTC.

This clonotype was counted between two and nine times. The chain recombines TRBV20-1 with TRBJ2-4; perhaps TRBD2 as D (7 bases). V was cut by 6 bases and J by 0 bases, with 15 bases left in between. CDR1 is DFQATT and CDR2 is SNEGSKA in the germline V gene (reference sequence). This CDR3 region has 15 residues. The CDR3 region is CSAKAGALAKNIQYF. CDR3 nucleotides: TGCAGTGCGAAGGCGGGGGCTCTAGCCAAAAACATTCAGTACTTC.

In its sample, this clonotype was seen a few times. V usage is TRBV6-5 and J usage is TRBJ1-5; D may be TRBD1 (5 bases). The V end was cut by 0 bases, the J end by 5 bases, with 8 bases between. This CDR3 has 14 amino acids. The germline V gene encodes CDR1 MNHEY and CDR2 SVGAGI. The DNA of the CDR3 is TGTGCCAGCAGTTACTCGACGACAGATCAGCCCCAGCATTTT. This gives the protein CASSYSTTDQPQHF.

The chain links TRBV10-1 to TRBJ2-1; 12 nucleotides align to TRBD2. There are 16 residues in the CDR3. Germline CDR1 WNHNN, CDR2 SYGVQD (reference sequence). The junction had 5 bases not matched to a gene; V was cut back by 4 bases and J by 4 bases. The CDR3 loop reads CASSGPLAGGYNEQFF. The DNA for the CDR3 is TGCGCCAGCAGTGGGCCTCTAGCGGGGGGGTACAATGAGCAGTTCTTC.

V gene TRBV27 combines with J gene TRBJ2-7; possibly TRBD2 for D (5 bases). V lost 2 bases to trimming and J lost 7 bases, with 15 bases between them. This CDR3 has 14 amino acids. The germline V gene has CDR1 MNHEY and CDR2 SMNVEV (reference sequence). In nucleotides, the CDR3 is TGTGCCAGCAGTTTACGGAGCGGACCCGGGGAGCAGTACGTC. It encodes CASSLRSGPGEQYV.

The chain combines TRBV13 with TRBJ1-4, with TRBD1 as a possible D gene (6 bases). Germline loops: CDR1 PRHDT, CDR2 FYEKMQ (reference sequence). Trimming cost V 0 bases and J 7 bases, with 15 bases left between them. This CDR3 has 16 amino acids. This CDR3 reads CASSLGWTAGIEKLFF. Here the CDR3 DNA reads TGTGCCAGCAGCTTAGGCTGGACAGCTGGTATTGAAAAACTGTTTTTT.

This clonotype was recorded at least ten times. The chain couples TRBV11-2 to TRBJ2-3; 7 bases align to TRBD1. Trimming cost V 1 base and J 4 bases; bases outside gene matches: 2. The germline gives CDR1 SGHAT, CDR2 FQNNGV. This CDR3 region has 14 residues. CDR3 protein: CASSLGQGSDTQYF. CDR3 coding DNA: TGTGCCAGCAGCTTAGGACAGGGTTCAGATACGCAGTATTTT.

This chain joins TRBV28 and TRBJ2-3, with 14 bases identical to TRBD2. After removal of 3 bases from V and 0 bases from J, the junction contained 8 bases not matched to a gene. The CDR3 runs 19 residues. Per germline, CDR1 MDHEN and CDR2 SYDVKM. DNA of the CDR3: TGTGCCAGCAGTTTCCTCCCTGGACTAGCGGGGGGTAGCACAGATACGCAGTATTTT. It codes for CASSFLPGLAGGSTDTQYF.

This clonotype was detected only a few times. The rearrangement joins TRBV29-1 to TRBJ2-3; D uncertain. Per the germline V gene, CDR1 is SQVTM and CDR2 is ANQGSEA. The V and J ends lost 4 bases and 4 bases respectively, with 12 bases between them. CDR3 length: 13 residues. The chain's CDR3 is CSVGSLFSDTQYF. CDR3 coding DNA: TGCAGCGTTGGAAGCTTGTTCTCAGATACGCAGTATTTT.

The chain combines TRBV4-3 with TRBJ1-1; no definite D call. The CDR3 is 18 amino acids. Per the germline V gene, CDR1 is LGHNA and CDR2 is YSLEER. The V gene lost 0 bases and the J gene lost 0 bases, with 17 bases spanning the gap. CDR3 residues: CASSQDGGRWGMNTEAFF. DNA of the CDR3: TGCGCCAGCAGCCAAGATGGCGGTCGATGGGGAATGAACACTGAAGCTTTCTTT.

This clonotype turned up a few times. This sequence joins TRBV4-1 and TRBJ2-7; D gene unclear. V gave up 3 bases and J gave up 6 bases, with 24 bases separating them. CDR1 is MGHRA, CDR2 YSYEKL, per germline. This CDR3 is 17 amino acids long. Here the CDR3 reads CASSHLVTPYGVSEQYF. The CDR3 region has the DNA TGCGCCAGCAGCCACCTGGTTACGCCTTATGGCGTATCCGAGCAGTACTTC.

J is TRBJ2-1 and V is TRBV7-2; D tentatively reads TRBD1 or TRBD2 (6 bases each). The CDR3 has 15 amino acids. Between the trimmed V and J ends, which lost 5 bases and 1 base, there was a span of 12 bases. Looked up from germline, CDR1 is SGHTA and CDR2 is FQGNSA. CDR3: CASSQGGNSYNEQFF. CDR3 DNA sequence: TGTGCCAGCAGCCAAGGGGGGAATTCCTACAATGAGCAGTTCTTC.

The V and J genes are TRBV10-3 and TRBJ2-7; D remains unclear. The CDR3 runs 16 residues. Germline V gene sequence: CDR1 ENHRY, CDR2 SYGVKD. The V end lost 0 bases, the J end lost 0 bases, and 12 bases lay between the germline ends. CDR3 DNA sequence: TGTGCCATCAGTGAGTCTGGCAGACAAAGCTCCTACGAGCAGTACTTC. Translating it yields CAISESGRQSSYEQYF.

This clonotype was counted only a few times. The genes are TRBV20-1 and TRBJ2-1, with 9 bases lining up with TRBD2. V lost 4 bases to trimming and J lost 2 bases; unmatched junction nucleotides: 9. Looked up from germline, CDR1 is DFQATT and CDR2 is SNEGSKA (reference sequence). The CDR3 length is 16 residues. The CDR3: CSANLAGGRPYNEQFF. As DNA, the CDR3 is TGCAGTGCTAATCTGGCGGGGGGGCGACCCTACAATGAGCAGTTCTTC.

This clonotype has more than one count but fewer than ten. The V and J genes are TRBV7-9 and TRBJ1-3, with a possible D match to TRBD1 (6 bases). V was shortened by 7 bases and J by 4 bases, with 17 bases between the two germline ends. CDR1 is SEHNR, CDR2 FQNEAQ, per germline (reference sequence). The CDR3 runs to 15 residues. The DNA of the CDR3 is TGTGCCAGCACCTTCGCAGGGGCGGTAGGAAACACCATATATTTT. This translates into CASTFAGAVGNTIYF.

This clonotype appeared a few times. CDR3 loop: CASSLDTGSSEQFF. DNA for the CDR3: TGTGCCAGCAGCTTGGACACGGGGTCGTCTGAGCAGTTCTTC. The chain combines TRBV5-5 with TRBJ2-1; TRBD2 might be the D (5 bases). Trimming removed 0 bases from V and 9 bases from J, with 13 bases in between. The germline V gene has CDR1 SGHKS and CDR2 YYEKEE (reference sequence). The CDR3 covers 14 residues.

This clonotype was counted ten times or more. This sequence joins TRBV12-3 or TRBV12-4 and TRBJ1-5; a weak D match, TRBD1 (5 bases). The germline V and J ends were trimmed by 5 bases and 6 bases, with 20 bases remaining between them. CDR3 length: 16 amino acids. This CDR3 reads CASSLSTGTGTQPQHF. DNA for the CDR3: TGTGCCAGCAGTCTCTCAACCGGGACCGGGACTCAGCCCCAGCATTTT.

The chain joins TRBV7-9 to TRBJ2-7; TRBD2 is a possible D gene (6 bases). Trimming removed 5 bases at V and 2 bases at J, with 16 bases between. This CDR3 contains 15 residues. The germline V gene has CDR1 SEHNR and CDR2 FQNEAQ (reference sequence). The CDR3 DNA follows: TGTGCCAGCAGCGAAACTCGGGGGAAGCCCTACGAGCAGTACTTC. Translated: CASSETRGKPYEQYF.

The V and J genes are TRBV4-3 and TRBJ2-3; a possible D gene is TRBD2 (6 bases). CDR3 length equals 17 residues. Between the trimmed V and J ends, which lost 4 bases and 2 bases, there was a span of 19 bases. The germline CDR1 and CDR2 sequences are LGHNA and YSLEER. DNA of the CDR3: TGCGCCAGCAGCCGGAGATCAGCGGGCGGTCTCACAGATACGCAGTATTTT. It encodes CASSRRSAGGLTDTQYF.

The CDR3: CASSAGTGTRIFEAFF. In DNA form, the CDR3 reads TGTGCCAGCAGTGCGGGGACAGGGACGCGAATCTTTGAAGCTTTCTTT. The genes are TRBV6-4 and TRBJ1-1; 9 nucleotides align to TRBD1. The CDR3 has 16 residues. Germline assignment: CDR1 MRHNA and CDR2 SNTAGT. V shed 4 bases, J shed 7 bases, and the junction held 13 bases outside the gene matches.